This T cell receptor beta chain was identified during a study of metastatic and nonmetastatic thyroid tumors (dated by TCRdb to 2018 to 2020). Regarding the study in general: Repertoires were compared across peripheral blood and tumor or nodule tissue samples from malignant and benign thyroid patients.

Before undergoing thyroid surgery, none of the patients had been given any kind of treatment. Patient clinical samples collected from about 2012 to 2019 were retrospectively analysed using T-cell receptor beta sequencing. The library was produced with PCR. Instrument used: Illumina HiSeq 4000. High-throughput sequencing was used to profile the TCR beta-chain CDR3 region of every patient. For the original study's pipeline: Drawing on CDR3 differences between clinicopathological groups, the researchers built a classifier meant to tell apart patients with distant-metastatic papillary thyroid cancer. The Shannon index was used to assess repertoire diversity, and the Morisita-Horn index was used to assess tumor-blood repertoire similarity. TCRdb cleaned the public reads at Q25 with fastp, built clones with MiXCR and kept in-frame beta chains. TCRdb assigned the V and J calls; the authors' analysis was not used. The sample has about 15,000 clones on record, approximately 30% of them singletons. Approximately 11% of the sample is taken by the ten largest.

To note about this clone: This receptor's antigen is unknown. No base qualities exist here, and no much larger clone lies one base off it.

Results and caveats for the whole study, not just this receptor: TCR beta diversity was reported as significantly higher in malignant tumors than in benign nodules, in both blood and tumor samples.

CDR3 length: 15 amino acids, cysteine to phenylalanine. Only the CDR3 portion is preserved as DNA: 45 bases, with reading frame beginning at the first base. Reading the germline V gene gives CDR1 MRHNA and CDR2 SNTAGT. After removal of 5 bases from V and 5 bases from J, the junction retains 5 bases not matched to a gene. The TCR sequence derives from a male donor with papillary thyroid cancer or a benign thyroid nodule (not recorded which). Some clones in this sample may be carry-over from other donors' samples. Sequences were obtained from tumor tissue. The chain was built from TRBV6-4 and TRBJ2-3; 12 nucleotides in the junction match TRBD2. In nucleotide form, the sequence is TGTGCCAGCAGTTTGACTAGCGGGAGTTTAGATACGCAGTATTTT. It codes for CASSLTSGSLDTQYF.